Shown below are 6 T cell receptor beta chains from a single sample sequenced in a study of response to subunit inactivated influenza vaccine. TCRdb re-derived calls from the RT-PCR reads in MiXCR, one entry per CDR3 protein. Of 550,000 to 650,000 distinct CDR3 sequences listed, around 11% are singletons. The source was PBMCs from blood, collected on the day of vaccination. The receptors were gathered from a man aged 50 to 59 who received an inactivated influenza vaccine.

This clonotype was detected only a few times. The J gene is TRBJ2-7, the V gene TRBV18, with 12 bases fitting TRBD2. Germline V gene sequence: CDR1 KGHSH, CDR2 LQKENI. Trimming removed 6 bases from V and 7 bases from J; junction bases left unmatched: 10. CDR3 length equals 15 residues. In DNA, the CDR3 is TGTGCCAGCTCCGCAACCGGGACTAGCGGGCCTGAGCAGTACTTC. Amino acid sequence: CASSATGTSGPEQYF. The variable domain in full, completed from reference TRBV18 and TRBJ2-7, reads NAGVMQNPRHLVRRRGQEARLRCSPMKGHSHVYWYRQLPEEGLKFMVYLQKENIIDESGMPKERFSAEFPKEGPSILRIQQVVRGDSAAYFCASSATGTSGPEQYFGPGTRLTVT.

This clonotype is a singleton in its sample. This chain connects TRBV5-1 to TRBJ2-3; D is unclear. This CDR3 spans 17 amino acids. V lost 1 base and J 4 bases, leaving 19 bases between the germline ends. In germline, CDR1 is SGHRS, CDR2 YFSETQ. CDR3 loop: CASSLFGKGSTADTQYF. The CDR3 DNA reads as TGCGCCAGCAGCTTGTTCGGCAAAGGATCAACGGCAGATACGCAGTATTTT.

The chain combines TRBV12-3 or TRBV12-4 with TRBJ1-1; D remains unclear. Trimming shortened V by 3 bases and J by 4 bases, and 15 bases separated the two germline ends. This CDR3 comprises 15 residues. The chain's CDR3 is CASSFISALGTEAFF. The DNA for the CDR3 is TGTGCCAGCAGTTTCATATCTGCTTTGGGCACTGAAGCTTTCTTT.

This clonotype came up many times. The V gene is TRBV15, the J gene TRBJ2-1; D ambiguous. V was cut by 1 base and J by 6 bases, with 13 bases left in between. This CDR3 is built from 15 residues. The germline gives CDR1 LNHNV, CDR2 YYDKDF (reference sequence). Written as DNA, the CDR3 is TGTGCCACCAGCAGAGGTTGGGGTTCGGGCAATGAGCAGTTCTTC. Translation: CATSRGWGSGNEQFF.

This clonotype was recorded a few times. The genes are TRBV6-2 or TRBV6-3 and TRBJ2-5; no definite D call. The V end lost 4 bases, the J end lost 7 bases, and 13 bases lay between the germline ends. Germline V CDR1 and CDR2: MNHEY, SVGEGT. This CDR3 has 13 amino acids. The CDR3 reads CASSWALSSTQYF. Here the CDR3 DNA reads TGTGCCAGCAGTTGGGCCCTCTCATCGACCCAGTACTTC.

This clonotype was counted at least ten times. J is TRBJ1-1 and V is TRBV2; D might be TRBD1 (5 bases). The CDR3 sequence is 13 residues long. Germline V gene data show CDR1 as SNHLY and CDR2 as FYNNEI. Deletions cut 3 bases from V and 3 bases from J, with 8 bases between. This chain's CDR3 is CASSDRVDTEAFF. DNA for the CDR3: TGTGCCAGCAGTGACAGGGTGGACACTGAAGCTTTCTTT.